The 32 T cell receptor beta chains given below trace back to one sample, sequenced in a study of siplizumab effects on memory and regulatory T cells. Antigens of these TCRs are unknown. Researchers cocultured the mixed lymphocyte reaction cells at 37°C for approximately six days. Repertoires were generated with immunoSEQ multiplex PCR, while TCRdb's copy carries only in-frame clones and drops some. This table has 13,000 or so clones, 30% to 50% appearing once. Sequenced: CFSE-low (dividing) CD8+ T cells sorted from an allogeneic mixed lymphocyte reaction. Receptors were obtained from a human donor in good health; the cells came from an allogeneic mixed lymphocyte reaction.

V is TRBV4-1 and J is TRBJ2-5; 7 bases are a match to TRBD1. CDR1 and CDR2 from the germline V gene are MGHRA and YSYEKL. The V gene end was trimmed by 2 bases and the J gene end by 3 bases; junction bases not matched to a gene: 3. The CDR3 sequence is 14 residues long. CDR3 bases: TGCGCCAGCAGCCAATATGACAGGGAAGAGACCCAGTACTTC. Its protein product is CASSQYDREETQYF.

This clone was seen a handful of times. The chain combines TRBV4-2 with TRBJ2-3, with TRBD2 identical over 9 bases. V dropped 2 bases and J dropped 0; count of bases not matched to a gene: 9. The CDR3 runs to 18 residues. Per the germline V gene, CDR1 is LGHNA and CDR2 is YNFKEQ. In DNA, the CDR3 is TGTGCCAGCAGCCAATGGCTAGCGGGGTCTTCTAGCACAGATACGCAGTATTTT. This translates into CASSQWLAGSSSTDTQYF.

This clone is categorized as medium-sized. The chain is built from TRBV14 and TRBJ1-1; D call uncertain. V gave up 9 bases and J gave up 1 base, with 12 bases separating them. From germline, CDR1 is SGHDN and CDR2 FVKESK. CDR3 length: 13 residues. The CDR3 here is CASRNKGNTEAFF. The CDR3 nucleotides read TGTGCCAGTCGGAATAAGGGGAACACTGAAGCTTTCTTT.

This clone is medium-sized (0.01 to 0.1%). The rearrangement links TRBV13 to TRBJ2-7, with 11 bases identical to TRBD2. V dropped 5 bases and J dropped 3; count of bases not matched to a gene: 6. This CDR3 region has 15 residues. CDR1 PRHDT and CDR2 FYEKMQ come from the germline V gene (reference sequence). The CDR3 nucleotides read TGTGCCAGCAGCGCGATAGCGGGAGGGTACTACGAGCAGTACTTC. This sequence encodes CASSAIAGGYYEQYF.

This clone is medium-sized (0.01 to 0.1%) by share. The chain combines TRBV27 with TRBJ2-7, with D perhaps assigned TRBD1 or TRBD2 (5 bases each). Trimming removed 6 bases at V and 0 bases at J, with 15 bases between. Germline V gene lookup returns CDR1 MNHEY and CDR2 SMNVEV (reference sequence). CDR3 length: 15 residues. DNA for the CDR3: TGTGCCAGCAGCTTCCGGGACGCGGGCTCCTACGAGCAGTACTTC. Residues: CASSFRDAGSYEQYF.

This chain links TRBV6-4 with TRBJ2-2, with D uncertain. V was clipped by 5 bases and J by 0 bases, with 7 bases between them. This CDR3 is built from 14 residues. Germline V gives CDR1 MRHNA, CDR2 SNTAGT. The CDR3 DNA is TGTGCCAGCAGTATATTCGCGAACACCGGGGAGCTGTTTTTT. Protein product: CASSIFANTGELFF.

The chain couples TRBV4-1 to TRBJ2-7; 12 positions match TRBD2. The V gene end was trimmed by 4 bases and the J gene end by 4 bases; junction bases not matched to a gene: 5. CDR3 length: 15 amino acids. The V gene's germline CDR1 is MGHRA and CDR2 YSYEKL. CDR3: CASSPLAGGPYEQYF. CDR3 sequence (DNA): TGCGCCAGCAGCCCCCTAGCGGGAGGGCCATACGAGCAGTACTTC.

V and J are TRBV4-2 and TRBJ1-5, with a tentative D call TRBD1 (6 bases). CDR3 size: 16 residues. The V and J ends lost 3 bases and 0 bases respectively, with 12 bases between them. CDR1 is LGHNA and CDR2 is YNFKEQ in the germline V gene. DNA for the CDR3: TGTGCCAGCAGCCAGGCGGGGGCTTATAGCAATCAGCCCCAGCATTTT. This sequence encodes CASSQAGAYSNQPQHF.

There are a few counts of this clone. The J gene is TRBJ2-3, the V gene TRBV7-3, with TRBD2 matching over 14 bases. Germline trimming cut 5 bases from V and 5 bases from J; bases unmatched to any gene: 6. CDR1 is SGHTA and CDR2 is FQGTGA in the germline V gene. The CDR3 spans 16 residues. CDR3 DNA sequence: TGTGCCAGCAGCCCCTCGACTAGCGGGGGGGAAGATACGCAGTATTTT. Translated, it gives CASSPSTSGGEDTQYF. Full variable domain (outside the CDR3, taken from reference TRBV7-3 and TRBJ2-3): GAGVSQTPSNKVTEKGKYVELRCDPISGHTALYWYRQSLGQGPEFLIYFQGTGAADDSGLPNDRFFAVRPEGSVSTLKIQRTERGDSAVYLCASSPSTSGGEDTQYFGPGTRLTVL.

The gene calls are TRBV7-2 and TRBJ1-5; D gene unclear. V was shortened by 5 bases and J by 9 bases, with 5 bases between the two germline ends. Germline assignment: CDR1 SGHTA and CDR2 FQGNSA. The CDR3 length is 10 residues. The CDR3 loop reads CASSPRPQHF. CDR3 nucleotides: TGTGCCAGCAGCCCCAGGCCCCAGCATTTT.

The chain joins TRBV6-1 to TRBJ1-2; D might be TRBD1 (5 bases). The CDR3 has 15 residues. The germline V gene has CDR1 MNHNS and CDR2 SASEGT. With 7 bases removed from V and 4 bases from J, the gap between germline ends came to 19 bases. The CDR3 is CASTAGRGYGYGYTF. In DNA form, the CDR3 reads TGTGCCAGCACCGCGGGTCGGGGGTACGGCTATGGCTACACCTTC.

This chain links TRBV9 with TRBJ2-7; D is possibly TRBD2 (5 bases). Germline V gene lookup returns CDR1 SGDLS and CDR2 YYNGEE. The CDR3 covers 15 residues. V was trimmed by 1 base and J by 2 bases, leaving 13 bases between them. The CDR3 is CASSVWAGNTYEQYF. CDR3 bases: TGTGCCAGCAGCGTATGGGCCGGGAACACCTACGAGCAGTACTTC.

The J gene is TRBJ1-2, the V gene TRBV4-1, with a weak D call TRBD1 (6 bases). CDR1 and CDR2 (germline): MGHRA, YSYEKL. Trimming removed 3 bases at V and 3 bases at J, with 14 bases between. The length of the CDR3 is 15 residues. DNA for the CDR3: TGCGCCAGCAGCCAGTTTGACAGGTCCGACTATGGCTACACCTTC. Its translation: CASSQFDRSDYGYTF.

Only a few counts were recorded for this clone. The chain couples TRBV5-1 to TRBJ2-1; 7 bases line up with TRBD1. This CDR3 region has 15 residues. The trim removed 1 base at V and 5 bases at J, leaving 6 bases unmatched. Germline V gives CDR1 SGHRS, CDR2 YFSETQ. The CDR3 here is CASSLRQGLDNEQFF. CDR3 nucleotides: TGCGCCAGCAGCTTGAGACAGGGCTTAGACAATGAGCAGTTCTTC.

The sample holds a few counts of this clone. The V call is TRBV27, the J call TRBJ2-2; no clear D. V lost 6 bases and J 6 bases, leaving 5 bases between the germline ends. This CDR3 has 11 amino acids. Looked up from germline, CDR1 is MNHEY and CDR2 is SMNVEV (reference sequence). The CDR3 reads CASSTPGELFF. The CDR3 bases are TGTGCCAGCAGCACGCCCGGGGAGCTGTTTTTT.

The chain combines TRBV27 with TRBJ2-7; D possibly corresponds to TRBD1 (6 bases). V lost 1 base to trimming and J lost 2 bases, with 15 bases between them. The CDR3 runs 16 residues. The germline V gene encodes CDR1 MNHEY and CDR2 SMNVEV (reference sequence). CDR3 amino acids: CASSLLSGTKTYEQYF. Here the CDR3 DNA reads TGTGCCAGCAGTTTATTATCCGGGACAAAGACCTACGAGCAGTACTTC.

The chain is built from TRBV11-2 and TRBJ2-5, with D unresolved. Germline V gene sequence: CDR1 SGHAT, CDR2 FQNNGV. Trimming pared 6 bases from V and 0 bases from J, leaving 11 bases between. The CDR3 spans 14 residues. The DNA for the CDR3 is TGTGCCAGCAGTACCGACACGTACCAAGAGACCCAGTACTTC. Amino acid sequence: CASSTDTYQETQYF.

This chain's CDR3 is CASSFFTGDYEQYF. The CDR3 DNA reads TGTGCCAGCAGCTTTTTCACAGGAGACTACGAGCAGTACTTC. The chain carries TRBV7-8 and TRBJ2-7; weak D call: TRBD1 (5 bases). V lost 3 bases and J lost 3, with 12 bases in between. The CDR3 is 14 residues long. Germline V CDR1 and CDR2: SGHVS, FQNEAQ.

The genes are TRBV13 and TRBJ1-6; 7 positions match TRBD1. This CDR3 spans 15 amino acids. The germline gives CDR1 PRHDT, CDR2 FYEKMQ (reference sequence). Unmatched junction bases numbered 10, after V lost 4 bases and J lost 10 bases. The CDR3 DNA reads TGTGCCAGCAGCTCGTACAACAGGGGACAGTCACCCCTCCACTTT. Its protein is CASSSYNRGQSPLHF.

The genes are TRBV7-9 and TRBJ1-2, with 7 bases aligning to TRBD1. Germline CDR1 is SEHNR and CDR2 is FQNEAQ (reference sequence). CDR3 length equals 15 residues. V lost 6 bases, J lost 3 bases, and 10 bases stayed unmatched. CDR3 protein: CASRGRNRGDYGYTF. The CDR3 nucleotides are TGTGCCAGCAGGGGCAGGAACAGGGGAGACTATGGCTACACCTTC. Together with reference TRBV7-9 and TRBJ1-2, the CDR3 gives the full variable domain: DTGVSQNPRHKITKRGQNVTFRCDPISEHNRLYWYRQTLGQGPEFLTYFQNEAQLEKSRLLSDRFSAERPKGSFSTLEIQRTEQGDSAMYLCASRGRNRGDYGYTFGSGTRLTVV.

This clone was seen only once. CDR3 in amino acids: CASSLPSGGASDTQYF. CDR3 coding DNA: TGTGCCAGCAGCCTCCCTAGCGGGGGGGCCTCAGATACGCAGTATTTT. This sequence joins TRBV4-2 and TRBJ2-3, with 12 bases identical to TRBD2. Germline CDR1 LGHNA, CDR2 YNFKEQ. V gave up 4 bases and J gave up 4 bases; unmatched junction bases: 6. The CDR3 totals 16 residues.

In its sample, this clone ranks as medium-sized. This chain uses TRBV4-1 with TRBJ2-1; D gene unclear. Between the trimmed V and J ends, which lost 4 bases and 5 bases, there was a span of 12 bases. The CDR3 extends over 14 amino acids. Looked up from germline, CDR1 is MGHRA and CDR2 is YSYEKL. CDR3 loop: CASSPDTQDNEQFF. The CDR3 nucleotides read TGCGCCAGCAGCCCTGACACTCAGGACAATGAGCAGTTCTTC.

This clone was observed a handful of times. This chain joins TRBV5-4 and TRBJ2-2, with D maybe TRBD1 (6 bases). V was pared by 0 bases and J by 5 bases, with 11 bases between. CDR1 SGHNT and CDR2 YYREEE come from the germline V gene (reference sequence). The CDR3 has 15 residues. The chain's CDR3 is CASSLAGGLTGELFF. CDR3 in DNA: TGTGCCAGCAGCTTGGCTGGGGGCCTGACCGGGGAGCTGTTTTTT.

Within the sample, this clone is medium-sized. This chain uses TRBV27 with TRBJ1-5; no clear D. Trimming removed 3 bases from V and 4 bases from J, with 10 bases in between. This CDR3 spans 14 amino acids. Germline values: CDR1 MNHEY, CDR2 SMNVEV (reference sequence). The CDR3 is CASSFNGPNQPQHF. In nucleotides, the CDR3 is TGTGCCAGCAGTTTTAACGGACCAAATCAGCCCCAGCATTTT.

In its sample, this clone was seen a few times. The chain combines TRBV5-4 with TRBJ2-5; TRBD1 aligns across 7 bases. Germline V lookup: CDR1 SGHNT, CDR2 YYREEE (reference sequence). CDR3 size: 18 residues. The V segment lost 4 bases and the J segment 5 bases; nucleotides outside the gene matches: 20. Written as DNA, the CDR3 is TGTGCCAGCAGCGGTCCTTCCGGGTTACAGGGGTCCAGGGAGACCCAGTACTTC. The encoded protein is CASSGPSGLQGSRETQYF.

V usage is TRBV2 and J usage is TRBJ2-7, with D possibly matching TRBD1 (5 bases). Between the trimmed V and J ends, which lost 4 bases and 6 bases, there was a span of 13 bases. Germline CDR1 reads SNHLY; CDR2 reads FYNNEI. This CDR3 has 13 amino acids. The CDR3 reads CASSAGKGTEQYF. The DNA of the CDR3 is TGTGCCAGCAGTGCAGGGAAGGGAACCGAGCAGTACTTC.

V gene TRBV7-9 combines with J gene TRBJ1-4, with D maybe TRBD1 (6 bases). The CDR3 has 14 residues. V lost 11 bases to trimming and J lost 3 bases, with 16 bases between them. The germline V gene has CDR1 SEHNR and CDR2 FQNEAQ (reference sequence). The CDR3 reads CACKKEGANEKLFF. CDR3 nucleotide sequence: TGTGCCTGCAAAAAAGAGGGGGCTAATGAAAAACTGTTTTTT.

In its sample, this clone was seen a few times. The chain recombines TRBV9 with TRBJ2-2, with TRBD1 as a possible D gene (6 bases). V lost 0 bases and J lost 3, with 18 bases in between. The CDR3 is made up of 18 amino acids. Germline values: CDR1 SGDLS, CDR2 YYNGEE. In DNA, the CDR3 is TGTGCCAGCAGCGTAGGGAGTCTCGGACAGAGATACACCGGGGAGCTGTTTTTT. Translating gives CASSVGSLGQRYTGELFF.

The chain is built from TRBV7-2 and TRBJ2-7; TRBD1 aligns across 8 bases. In germline, CDR1 is SGHTA, CDR2 FQGNSA. V lost 5 bases, J lost 4 bases, and 7 bases stayed unmatched. The CDR3 runs 14 residues. CDR3 in DNA: TGTGCCAGCAGCGCATCGACAGGGGAATACGAGCAGTACTTC. Its translation: CASSASTGEYEQYF. Using reference TRBV7-2 and TRBJ2-7 for the parts outside the CDR3, the full variable domain is GAGVSQSPSNKVTEKGKDVELRCDPISGHTALYWYRQSLGQGLEFLIYFQGNSAPDKSGLPSDRFSAERTGGSVSTLTIQRTQQEDSAVYLCASSASTGEYEQYFGPGTRLTVT.

The gene calls are TRBV4-1 and TRBJ2-5; TRBD1 aligns across 9 bases. With the DNA end fitting TRBJ2-7 better, the J assignment may be wrong. Per germline, CDR1 MGHRA and CDR2 YSYEKL. The CDR3 consists of 15 residues. CDR3 DNA: TGCGCCAGCAGCCAAGACCCGGACAGGGGCTACGAGCAGTACTTC. This translates into CASSQDPDRGYEQYF.

The chain recombines TRBV9 with TRBJ2-2; TRBD2 agrees at 13 bases. The trim removed 0 bases at V and 3 bases at J, leaving 5 bases unmatched. Germline-derived CDR1 and CDR2 are SGDLS and YYNGEE. CDR3 length: 18 residues. The CDR3 reads CASSVEGGLAGHTGELFF. CDR3 in DNA: TGTGCCAGCAGCGTAGAAGGGGGACTAGCGGGGCACACCGGGGAGCTGTTTTTT.

This chain uses TRBV7-3 with TRBJ2-1; TRBD1 agrees at 7 bases. The CDR3 extends over 14 amino acids. V gave up 4 bases and J gave up 9 bases; unmatched junction bases: 9. Looked up from germline, CDR1 is SGHTA and CDR2 is FQGTGA. DNA for the CDR3: TGTGCCAGCAGCTCGACAGGGTATGTCGGTGAGCAGTTCTTC. It yields the protein CASSSTGYVGEQFF.